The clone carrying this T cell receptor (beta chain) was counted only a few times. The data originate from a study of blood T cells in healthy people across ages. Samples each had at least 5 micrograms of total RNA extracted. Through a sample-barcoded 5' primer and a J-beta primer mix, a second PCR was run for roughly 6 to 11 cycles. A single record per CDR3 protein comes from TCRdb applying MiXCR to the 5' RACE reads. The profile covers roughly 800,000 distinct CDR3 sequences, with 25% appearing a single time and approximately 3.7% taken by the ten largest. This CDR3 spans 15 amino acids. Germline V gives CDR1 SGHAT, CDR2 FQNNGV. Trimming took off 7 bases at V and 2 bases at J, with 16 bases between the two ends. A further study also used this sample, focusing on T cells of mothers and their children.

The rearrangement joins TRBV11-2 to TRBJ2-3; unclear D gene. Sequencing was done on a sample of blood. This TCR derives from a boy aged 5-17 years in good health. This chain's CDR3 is CASTPRRALTDTQYF. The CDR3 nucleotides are TGTGCCAGCACCCCCCGTCGGGCTCTCACAGATACGCAGTATTTT.